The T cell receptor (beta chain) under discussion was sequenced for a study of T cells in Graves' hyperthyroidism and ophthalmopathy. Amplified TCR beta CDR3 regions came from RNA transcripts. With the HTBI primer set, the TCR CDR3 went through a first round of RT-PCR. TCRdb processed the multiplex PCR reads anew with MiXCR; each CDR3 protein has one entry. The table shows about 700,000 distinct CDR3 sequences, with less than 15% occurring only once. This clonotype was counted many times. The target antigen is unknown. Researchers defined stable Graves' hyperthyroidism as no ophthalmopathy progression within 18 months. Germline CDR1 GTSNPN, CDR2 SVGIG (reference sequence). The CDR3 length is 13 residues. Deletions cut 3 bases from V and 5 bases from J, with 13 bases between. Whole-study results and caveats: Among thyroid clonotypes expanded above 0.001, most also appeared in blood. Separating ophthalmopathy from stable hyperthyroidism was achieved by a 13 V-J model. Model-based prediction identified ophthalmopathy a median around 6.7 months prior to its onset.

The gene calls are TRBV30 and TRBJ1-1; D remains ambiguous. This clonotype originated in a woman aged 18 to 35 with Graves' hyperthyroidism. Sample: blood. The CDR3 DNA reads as TGTGCCTGGAGACTGACGGTTTCAACTGAAGCTTTCTTT. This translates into CAWRLTVSTEAFF.